One sample yielded the 3 T cell receptor beta chains listed below, sequenced in a study of shared clonotypes between healthy human individuals. The repertoire was sequenced with immunoSEQ multiplex PCR; TCRdb's copy has only in-frame clones and lacks some. This sample has a few million clones, with 85% to 95% found just once. The sequenced sample was naive CD4+ T cells sorted from blood. Subset in this sample: CD45RA+ positively selected. The receptors originated from a man aged 18 to 35 in good health.

The V and J genes are TRBV10-3 and TRBJ1-3, with D possibly being TRBD1 (6 bases). Germline V gene lookup returns CDR1 ENHRY and CDR2 SYGVKD. CDR3 length equals 16 residues. Trimming took off 1 base at V and 4 bases at J, with 14 bases between the two ends. The CDR3 reads CAISEWAGGSGNTIYF. The CDR3, as DNA: TGTGCCATCAGTGAGTGGGCCGGGGGCTCCGGAAACACCATATATTTT.

The chain uses TRBV7-9 and TRBJ1-1; possible D gene TRBD1, 5 bases. The CDR3 spans 13 residues. V lost 5 bases and J 7 bases, leaving 14 bases between the germline ends. From germline, CDR1 is SEHNR and CDR2 FQNEAQ (reference sequence). The CDR3 loop reads CASSRPPGDEAFF. DNA for the CDR3: TGTGCCAGCAGCCGCCCCCCGGGGGATGAAGCTTTCTTT.

The chain joins TRBV10-3 to TRBJ2-7; a possible D gene is TRBD1 (6 bases). The CDR3 is 13 amino acids. The V gene lost 4 bases and the J gene lost 3 bases, with 10 bases spanning the gap. The germline CDR1 and CDR2 sequences are ENHRY and SYGVKD. The DNA of the CDR3 is TGTGCCATCAGTGTACAGGGTATCTACGAGCAGTACTTC. Translated: CAISVQGIYEQYF.